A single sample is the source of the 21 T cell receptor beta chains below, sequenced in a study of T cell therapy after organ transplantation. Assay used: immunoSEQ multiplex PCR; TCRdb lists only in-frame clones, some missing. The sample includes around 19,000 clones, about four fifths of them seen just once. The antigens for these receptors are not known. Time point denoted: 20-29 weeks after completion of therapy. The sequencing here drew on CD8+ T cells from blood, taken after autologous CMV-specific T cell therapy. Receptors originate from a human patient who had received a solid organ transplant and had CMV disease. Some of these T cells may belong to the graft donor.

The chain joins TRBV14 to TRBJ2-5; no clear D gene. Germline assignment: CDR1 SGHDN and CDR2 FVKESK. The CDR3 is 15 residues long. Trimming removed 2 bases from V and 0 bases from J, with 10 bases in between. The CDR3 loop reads CASSQMDPYQETQYF. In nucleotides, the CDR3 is TGTGCCAGCAGCCAAATGGACCCGTACCAAGAGACCCAGTACTTC.

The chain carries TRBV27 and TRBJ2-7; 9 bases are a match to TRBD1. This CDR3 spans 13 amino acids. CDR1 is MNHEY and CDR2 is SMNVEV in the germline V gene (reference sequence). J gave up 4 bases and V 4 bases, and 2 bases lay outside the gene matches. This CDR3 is CASSYGQGYEQYF. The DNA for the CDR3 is TGTGCCAGCAGTTACGGACAGGGGTACGAGCAGTACTTC.

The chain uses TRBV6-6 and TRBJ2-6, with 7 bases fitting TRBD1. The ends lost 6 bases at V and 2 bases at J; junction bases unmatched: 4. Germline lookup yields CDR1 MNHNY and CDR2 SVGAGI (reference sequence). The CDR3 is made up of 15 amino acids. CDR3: CASSPGGAGANVLTF. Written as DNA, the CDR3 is TGTGCCAGCAGCCCAGGGGGAGCTGGGGCCAACGTCCTGACTTTC.

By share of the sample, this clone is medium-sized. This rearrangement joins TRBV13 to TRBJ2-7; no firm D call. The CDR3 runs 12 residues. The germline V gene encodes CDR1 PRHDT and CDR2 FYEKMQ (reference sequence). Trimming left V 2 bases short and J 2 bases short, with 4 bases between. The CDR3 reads CASSLSAYEQYF. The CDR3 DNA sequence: TGTGCCAGCAGCTTAAGCGCCTACGAGCAGTACTTC.

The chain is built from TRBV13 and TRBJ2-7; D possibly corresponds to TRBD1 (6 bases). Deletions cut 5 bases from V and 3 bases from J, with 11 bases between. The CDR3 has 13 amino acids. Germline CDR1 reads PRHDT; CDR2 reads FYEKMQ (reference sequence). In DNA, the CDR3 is TGTGCCAGCAGCACCAGGGGAAGCTACGAGCAGTACTTC. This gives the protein CASSTRGSYEQYF.

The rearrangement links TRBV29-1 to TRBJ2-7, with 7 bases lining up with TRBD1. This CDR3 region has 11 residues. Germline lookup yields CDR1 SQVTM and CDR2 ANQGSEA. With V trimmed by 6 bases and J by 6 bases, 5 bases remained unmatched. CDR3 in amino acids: CSVVTGPEQYF. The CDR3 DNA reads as TGCAGCGTCGTGACAGGGCCCGAGCAGTACTTC.

The DNA of the CDR3 is TGTGCCAGGGTCGGGACTAGCACCTACAATGAGCAGTTCTTC. Its protein is CARVGTSTYNEQFF. The V and J genes are TRBV6-4 and TRBJ2-1; 9 nucleotides match TRBD2. The CDR3 is made up of 14 amino acids. CDR1 is MRHNA and CDR2 is SNTAGT in the germline V gene. Trimming removed 9 bases from V and 2 bases from J; junction bases left unmatched: 5.

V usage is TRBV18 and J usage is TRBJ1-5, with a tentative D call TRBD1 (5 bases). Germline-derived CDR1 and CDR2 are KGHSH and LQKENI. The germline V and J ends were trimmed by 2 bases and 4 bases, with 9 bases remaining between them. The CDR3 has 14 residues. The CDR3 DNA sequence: TGTGCCAGCTCACCAGGGGGTCGTAATCAGCCCCAGCATTTT. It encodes CASSPGGRNQPQHF.

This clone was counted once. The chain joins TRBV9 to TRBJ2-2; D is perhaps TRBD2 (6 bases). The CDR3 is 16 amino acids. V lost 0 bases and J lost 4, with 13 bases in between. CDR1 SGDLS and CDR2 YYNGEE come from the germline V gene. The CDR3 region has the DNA TGTGCCAGCAGCGTAGTCGGGTCCGGGGGCACCGGGGAGCTGTTTTTT. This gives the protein CASSVVGSGGTGELFF.

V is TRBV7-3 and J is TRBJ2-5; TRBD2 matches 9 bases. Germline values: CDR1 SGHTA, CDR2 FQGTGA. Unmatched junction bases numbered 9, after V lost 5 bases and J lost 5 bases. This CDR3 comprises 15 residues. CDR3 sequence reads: CASSPYGTSPETQYF. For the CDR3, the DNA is TGTGCCAGCAGCCCTTACGGGACTAGCCCTGAGACCCAGTACTTC.

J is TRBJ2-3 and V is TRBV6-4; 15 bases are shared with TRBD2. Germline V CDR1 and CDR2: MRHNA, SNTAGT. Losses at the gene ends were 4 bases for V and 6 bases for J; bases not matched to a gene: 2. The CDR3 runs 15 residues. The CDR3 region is CASSGTSGGADTQYF. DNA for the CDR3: TGTGCCAGCAGTGGGACTAGCGGGGGGGCCGATACGCAGTATTTT.

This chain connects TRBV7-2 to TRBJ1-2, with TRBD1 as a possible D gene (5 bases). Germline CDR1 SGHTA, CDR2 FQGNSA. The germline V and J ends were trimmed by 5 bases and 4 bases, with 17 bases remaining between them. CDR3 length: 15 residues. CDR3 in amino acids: CASSPLRGISYGYTF. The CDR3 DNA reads TGTGCCAGCAGCCCCCTCCGGGGCATCAGCTATGGCTACACCTTC.

This chain's CDR3 is CASSLWGLWYF. CDR3 nucleotides: TGTGCCAGCAGTTTATGGGGACTCTGGTACTTC. The V and J genes are TRBV27 and TRBJ2-4; tentative D call: TRBD2 (6 bases). Trimming took 1 base from V and 15 from J, leaving 10 bases between them. Germline loops: CDR1 MNHEY, CDR2 SMNVEV (reference sequence). The CDR3 loop spans 11 amino acids.

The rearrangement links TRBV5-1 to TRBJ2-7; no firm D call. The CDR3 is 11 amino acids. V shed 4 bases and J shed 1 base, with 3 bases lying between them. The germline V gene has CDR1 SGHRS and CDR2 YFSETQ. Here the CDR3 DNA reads TGCGCCAGCAGCACGTCCTACGAGCAGTACTTC. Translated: CASSTSYEQYF.

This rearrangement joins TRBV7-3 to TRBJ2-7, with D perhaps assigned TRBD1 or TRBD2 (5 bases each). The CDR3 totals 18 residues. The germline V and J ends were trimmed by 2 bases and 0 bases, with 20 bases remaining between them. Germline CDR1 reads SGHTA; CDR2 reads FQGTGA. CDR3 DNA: TGTGCCAGCAGCTTAGGACCAAACCGGGACGGCAACTCCTACGAGCAGTACTTC. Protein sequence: CASSLGPNRDGNSYEQYF.

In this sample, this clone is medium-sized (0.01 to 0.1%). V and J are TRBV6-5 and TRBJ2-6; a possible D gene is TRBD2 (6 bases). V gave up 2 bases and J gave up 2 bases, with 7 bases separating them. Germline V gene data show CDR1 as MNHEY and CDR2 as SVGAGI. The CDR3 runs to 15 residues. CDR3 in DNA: TGTGCCAGCAGTTACGGAGGGGCTGGGGCCAACGTCCTGACTTTC. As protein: CASSYGGAGANVLTF.

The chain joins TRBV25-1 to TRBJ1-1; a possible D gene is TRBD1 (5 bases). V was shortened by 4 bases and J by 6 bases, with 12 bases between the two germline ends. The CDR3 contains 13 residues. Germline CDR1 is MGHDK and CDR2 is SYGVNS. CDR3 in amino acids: CASSGGLGAEAFF. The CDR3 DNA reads TGTGCCAGCAGTGGCGGCCTGGGGGCTGAAGCTTTCTTT.

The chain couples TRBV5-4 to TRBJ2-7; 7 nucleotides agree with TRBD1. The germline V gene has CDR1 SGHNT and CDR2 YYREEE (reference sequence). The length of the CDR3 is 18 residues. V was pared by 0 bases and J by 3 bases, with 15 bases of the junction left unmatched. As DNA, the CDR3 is TGTGCCAGCAGCTTGGTTCCGGGACAGCCACCGGGGATCTACGAGCAGTACTTC. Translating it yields CASSLVPGQPPGIYEQYF. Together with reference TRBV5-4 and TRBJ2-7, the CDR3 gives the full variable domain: ETGVTQSPTHLIKTRGQQVTLRCSSQSGHNTVSWYQQALGQGPQFIFQYYREEENGRGNFPPRFSGLQFPNYSSELNVNALELDDSALYLCASSLVPGQPPGIYEQYFGPGTRLTVT.

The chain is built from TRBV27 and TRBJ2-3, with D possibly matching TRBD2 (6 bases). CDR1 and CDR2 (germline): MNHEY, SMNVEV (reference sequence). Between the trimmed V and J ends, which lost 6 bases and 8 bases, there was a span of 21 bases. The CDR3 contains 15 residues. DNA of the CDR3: TGTGCCAGCAGGATTTTAGGAGGGATTGCGGGTACGCAGTATTTT. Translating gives CASRILGGIAGTQYF.

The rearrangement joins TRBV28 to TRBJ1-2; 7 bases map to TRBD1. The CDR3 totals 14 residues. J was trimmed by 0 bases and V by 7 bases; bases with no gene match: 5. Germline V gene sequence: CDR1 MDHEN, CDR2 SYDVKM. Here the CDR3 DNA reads TGTGCCAGCACTAACAGGGGACCTAACTATGGCTACACCTTC. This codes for CASTNRGPNYGYTF.

The CDR3 loop reads CASSPGLAGDEQFF. Written as DNA, the CDR3 is TGTGCCAGCAGCCCGGGACTAGCGGGGGATGAGCAGTTCTTC. This chain uses TRBV6-4 with TRBJ2-1, with 14 positions matching TRBD2. This CDR3 region has 14 residues. With 6 bases clipped from V and 8 bases from J, the junction kept 3 bases outside the gene matches. The germline V gene encodes CDR1 MRHNA and CDR2 SNTAGT.